The rows below give T cell receptor beta chains drawn from one sample of a study of T cells in Graves' hyperthyroidism and ophthalmopathy. TCRdb recomputed calls from the multiplex PCR reads with MiXCR, one row per CDR3 protein. The data hold under 500,000 distinct CDR3 sequences, with roughly 13% observed a single time. The material sequenced was blood. The receptor set was obtained from a man aged 45-65 years with Graves' ophthalmopathy. Each CDR3 is given with its conserved first and last residue. Fields, in order: clone size, V gene, D gene, J gene, CDR3 length, CDR3 protein, CDR3 DNA. A D gene is named only where the DNA matches it firmly. Clone size is shown for a subset of rows, as once, few, many or a class of expanded clone.

>many|TRBV27|TRBD2|TRBJ2-1|20
CASSPNLAPSGRETYNEQFF
TGTGCCAGCAGCCCCAATTTAGCGCCTAGCGGGAGAGAAACATACAATGAGCAGTTCTTC
>few|TRBV6-1|NA|TRBJ2-3|16
CASSSGTTSGTDTQYF
TGTGCCAGCAGTTCCGGAACAACCAGCGGCACAGATACGCAGTATTTT
>many|TRBV3-1|NA|TRBJ2-3|17
CASSQSGTRTSTDTQYF
TGTGCCAGCAGCCAAAGTGGGACGCGCACTAGCACAGATACGCAGTATTTT
>NA|TRBV11-3|TRBD1|TRBJ2-1|13
CASSVYRGNEQFF
TGTGCCAGCAGCGTTTACAGGGGTAATGAGCAGTTCTTC
>many|TRBV20-1|NA|TRBJ1-1|14
CSALRTDGGTEAFF
TGCAGTGCTCTACGGACGGATGGGGGCACTGAAGCTTTCTTT
>few|TRBV6-2/TRBV6-3|TRBD2|TRBJ2-1|20
CASASRFRLAGGSSSCEQFF
TGTGCCAGCGCAAGTCGATTCAGACTAGCGGGAGGTTCTTCGTCGTGTGAGCAGTTCTTC
>many|TRBV2|TRBD1|TRBJ2-2|14
CASRRGTDTGELFF
TGTGCCAGCAGAAGAGGGACAGACACCGGGGAGCTGTTTTTT
>many|TRBV27|TRBD2|TRBJ2-1|17
CASSARWTSGKYNEQFF
TGTGCCAGCAGTGCTAGGTGGACTAGCGGGAAATACAATGAGCAGTTCTTC
>few|TRBV27|NA|TRBJ2-3|13
CASSNTREGTQYF
TGTGCCAGCAGTAATACGCGAGAAGGTACGCAGTATTTT
>NA|TRBV6-1|NA|TRBJ2-3|15
CAGQRYRQSTDTQYF
TGTGCCGGCCAAAGGTACAGACAATCAACAGATACGCAGTATTTT
>once|TRBV28|TRBD1|TRBJ2-7|14
CASSYEGAWNEQYF
TGTGCCAGCAGTTACGAGGGGGCGTGGAACGAGCAGTACTTC
>many|TRBV24-1|TRBD2|TRBJ2-1|16
CATSGSGGGRTYEQFF
TGTGCCACCAGTGGATCCGGGGGGGGCCGGACATACGAGCAGTTCTTC
>NA|TRBV10-3|TRBD2|TRBJ2-1|14
CAISVGLADNEQFF
TGTGCCATCAGTGTAGGACTAGCGGACAATGAGCAGTTCTTC
>many|TRBV11-2|TRBD2|TRBJ2-1|17
CASSLGPASGRANEQFF
TGTGCCAGCAGCTTAGGTCCAGCTAGCGGGAGGGCCAATGAGCAGTTCTTC
>few|TRBV5-1|NA|TRBJ1-4|14
CASSLGTLNEKLFF
TGCGCCAGCAGTTTGGGCACGCTGAATGAAAAACTGTTTTTT
>many|TRBV7-6|TRBD2|TRBJ2-2|18
CASSLSELAGVVEGELFF
TGTGCCAGCAGCTTAAGTGAACTAGCGGGAGTCGTCGAGGGGGAGCTGTTTTTT
>many|TRBV11-2|NA|TRBJ2-1|15
CASSLGQGRYNEQFF
TGTGCCAGCAGCTTAGGCCAAGGGAGGTACAATGAGCAGTTCTTC
>many|TRBV20-1|TRBD2|TRBJ2-7|13
CSGRTSGSYEQYF
TGCAGTGGCAGGACTAGCGGGAGTTACGAGCAGTACTTC
>many|TRBV30|NA|TRBJ2-7|12
CAWSVQSAEQYF
TGTGCCTGGAGTGTACAATCGGCCGAGCAGTACTTC
>many|TRBV15|NA|TRBJ2-5|12
CATSRDRETQYF
TGTGCCACCAGCAGAGATCGAGAGACCCAGTACTTC
>many|TRBV2|NA|TRBJ2-3|14
CASSVGVDTDTQYF
TGTGCCAGCAGTGTAGGGGTGGACACAGATACGCAGTATTTT
>many|TRBV7-8|TRBD2|TRBJ2-1|15
CASSRTSGKYNEQFF
TGTGCCAGCAGCCGGACTAGCGGAAAGTACAATGAGCAGTTCTTC
>NA|TRBV5-1|NA|TRBJ1-1|16
CASSPGVVSLNTEAFF
TGCGCCAGCAGCCCAGGAGTCGTTTCCTTGAACACTGAAGCTTTCTTT
>many|TRBV14|NA|TRBJ2-3|15
CASSQWRSSTDTQYF
TGTGCCAGCAGCCAGTGGAGGAGCAGCACAGATACGCAGTATTTT
>many|TRBV12-3/TRBV12-4|NA|TRBJ1-1|12
CASSLTGTEAFF
TGTGCCAGCAGCCTTACAGGGACTGAAGCTTTCTTT
>many|TRBV11-3|NA|TRBJ1-1|17
CASSLDLLGALNTEAFF
TGTGCCAGCAGCTTAGATCTGTTGGGGGCCTTGAACACTGAAGCTTTCTTT
>NA|TRBV24-1|NA|TRBJ2-7|14
CATSDSGDYYEQYF
TGTGCCACCAGTGATTCAGGGGACTACTACGAGCAGTACTTC
>NA|TRBV12-3/TRBV12-4|NA|TRBJ2-5|13
CASRPSGGETQYF
TGTGCCAGCAGACCCTCAGGTGGGGAGACCCAGTACTTC
>NA|TRBV4-1|NA|TRBJ2-7|14
CASSSGPRRYEQYF
TGCGCCAGCAGCTCGGGACCGAGGAGGTACGAGCAGTACTTC
>many|TRBV6-5|NA|TRBJ1-1|13
CASSYGGNTEAFF
TGTGCCAGCAGTTACGGCGGTAACACTGAAGCTTTCTTT
>NA|TRBV6-1|NA|TRBJ2-3|13
CASSEQGPDTQYF
TGTGCCAGCAGTGAACAGGGACCAGATACGCAGTATTTT